This T cell receptor beta chain was sequenced for a study of T-cell reconstitution after alpha-beta-depleted transplantation in children. This clonotype was detected ten times or more. The CDR3 has 13 amino acids. V lost 3 bases, J lost 0 bases, and 8 bases lay in between. Per germline, CDR1 DFQATT and CDR2 SNEGSKA (reference sequence). This sample's TCRbeta library carried unique molecular identifier barcodes. TCRdb itself ran the PCR reads through MiXCR, one entry per CDR3 protein. This table holds around 64,000 distinct CDR3 sequences, about 11% found once. Sequenced here: PBMCs, sampled before TCRalphabeta/CD19-depleted stem cell transplant. This TCR was recovered from a boy between 10 and 17 years old with acute myeloid leukemia, due to receive a stem cell transplant. This chain uses TRBV20-1 with TRBJ1-1; possibly TRBD1 for D (5 bases). In DNA form, the CDR3 reads TGCAGTGCTAGGACAGTTTTGAACACTGAAGCTTTCTTT. Its protein is CSARTVLNTEAFF.